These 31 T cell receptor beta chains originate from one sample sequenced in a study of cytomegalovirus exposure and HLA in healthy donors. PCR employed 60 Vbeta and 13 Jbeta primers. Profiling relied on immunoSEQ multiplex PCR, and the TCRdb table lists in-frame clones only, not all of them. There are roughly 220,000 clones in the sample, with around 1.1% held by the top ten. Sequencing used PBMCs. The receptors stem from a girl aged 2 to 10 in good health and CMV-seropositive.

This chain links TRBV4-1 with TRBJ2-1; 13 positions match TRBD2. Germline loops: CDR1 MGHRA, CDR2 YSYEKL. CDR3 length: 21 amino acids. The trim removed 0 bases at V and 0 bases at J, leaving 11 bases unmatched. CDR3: CASSQESLGTSGDPSYNEQFF. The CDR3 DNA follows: TGCGCCAGCAGCCAAGAAAGTTTGGGGACTAGCGGGGACCCCTCCTACAATGAGCAGTTCTTC.

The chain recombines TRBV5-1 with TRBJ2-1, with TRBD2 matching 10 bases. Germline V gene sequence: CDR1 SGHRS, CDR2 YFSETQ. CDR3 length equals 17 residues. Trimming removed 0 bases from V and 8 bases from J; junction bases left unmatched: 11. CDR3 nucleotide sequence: TGCGCCAGCAGCTTGGAAGGTTGGCTAGCGGGAGACGATGAGCAGTTCTTC. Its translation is CASSLEGWLAGDDEQFF.

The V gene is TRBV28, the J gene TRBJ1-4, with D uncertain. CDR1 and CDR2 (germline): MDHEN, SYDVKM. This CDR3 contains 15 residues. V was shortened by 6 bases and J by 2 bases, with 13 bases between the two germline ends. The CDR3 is CASRSPHATNEKLFF. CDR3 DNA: TGTGCCAGCAGATCTCCCCACGCGACTAATGAAAAACTGTTTTTT.

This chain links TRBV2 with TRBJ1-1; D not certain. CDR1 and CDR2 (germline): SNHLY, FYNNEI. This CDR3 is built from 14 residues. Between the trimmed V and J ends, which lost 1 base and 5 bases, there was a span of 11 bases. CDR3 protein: CASSEVTAGTEAFF. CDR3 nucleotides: TGTGCCAGCAGTGAAGTAACCGCCGGGACTGAAGCTTTCTTT.

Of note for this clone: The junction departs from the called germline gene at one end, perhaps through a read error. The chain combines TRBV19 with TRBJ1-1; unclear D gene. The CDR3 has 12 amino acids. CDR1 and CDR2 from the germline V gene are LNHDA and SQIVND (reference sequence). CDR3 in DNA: TGTGCCAGTATATCGGGGAACGCTGAAGCTTTCTTT. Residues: CASISGNAEAFF.

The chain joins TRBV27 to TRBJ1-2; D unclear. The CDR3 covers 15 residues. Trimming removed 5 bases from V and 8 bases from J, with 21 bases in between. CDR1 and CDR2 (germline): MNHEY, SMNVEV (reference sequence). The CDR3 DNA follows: TGTGCCAGCAGTCCCGAAATTCGGGGAGGGAACGGCTACACCTTC. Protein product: CASSPEIRGGNGYTF.

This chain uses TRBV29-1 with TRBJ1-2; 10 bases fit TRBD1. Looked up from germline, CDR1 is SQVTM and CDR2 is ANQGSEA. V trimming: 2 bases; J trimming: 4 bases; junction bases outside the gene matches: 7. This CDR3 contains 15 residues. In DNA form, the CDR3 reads TGCAGCGTTGAACTGGGACAGGGGAAGGGCTATGGCTACACCTTC. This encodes CSVELGQGKGYGYTF.

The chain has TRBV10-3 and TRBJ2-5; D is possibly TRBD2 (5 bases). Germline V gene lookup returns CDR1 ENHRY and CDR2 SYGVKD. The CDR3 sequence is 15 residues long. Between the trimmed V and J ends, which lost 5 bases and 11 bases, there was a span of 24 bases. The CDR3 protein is CAISLRDPNRWEQYF. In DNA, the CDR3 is TGTGCCATCAGTCTCCGGGATCCCAATCGGTGGGAGCAGTACTTC.

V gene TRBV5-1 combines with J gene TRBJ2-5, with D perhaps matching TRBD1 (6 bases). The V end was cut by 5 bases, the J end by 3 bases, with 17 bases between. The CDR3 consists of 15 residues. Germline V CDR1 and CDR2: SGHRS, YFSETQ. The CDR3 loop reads CASRASQGQKETQYF. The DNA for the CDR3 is TGCGCCAGCAGAGCTTCACAGGGACAAAAAGAGACCCAGTACTTC.

CDR3 in amino acids: CASSQEGTGASAHYNEQFF. The CDR3 DNA sequence: TGTGCCAGCAGCCAAGAGGGTACAGGGGCAAGCGCGCACTACAATGAGCAGTTCTTC. The chain recombines TRBV4-2 with TRBJ2-1; 7 bases align to TRBD1. Germline V gives CDR1 LGHNA, CDR2 YNFKEQ. The CDR3 spans 19 residues. V trimming: 0 bases; J trimming: 3 bases; junction bases outside the gene matches: 14.

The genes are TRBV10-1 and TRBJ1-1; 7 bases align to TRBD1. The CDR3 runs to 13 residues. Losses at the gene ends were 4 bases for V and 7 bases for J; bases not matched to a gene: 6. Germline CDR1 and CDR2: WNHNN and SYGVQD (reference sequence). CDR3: CASSGQGSGEAFF. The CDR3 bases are TGCGCCAGCAGTGGACAGGGTTCGGGTGAAGCTTTCTTT.

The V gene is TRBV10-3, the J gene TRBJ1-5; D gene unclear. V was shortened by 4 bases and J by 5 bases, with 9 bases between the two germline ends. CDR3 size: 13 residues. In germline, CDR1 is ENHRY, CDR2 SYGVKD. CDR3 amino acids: CAISGVADQPQHF. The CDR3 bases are TGTGCCATCAGTGGGGTTGCGGATCAGCCCCAGCATTTT.

As DNA, the CDR3 is TGTGCCAGTACCCCCGTGACGGGTTTAAAGACTGAAGCTTTCTTT. Protein product: CASTPVTGLKTEAFF. The V and J genes are TRBV19 and TRBJ1-1; no reliable D call. With 7 bases removed from V and 5 bases from J, the gap between germline ends came to 20 bases. Per germline, CDR1 LNHDA and CDR2 SQIVND (reference sequence). The CDR3 runs to 15 residues.

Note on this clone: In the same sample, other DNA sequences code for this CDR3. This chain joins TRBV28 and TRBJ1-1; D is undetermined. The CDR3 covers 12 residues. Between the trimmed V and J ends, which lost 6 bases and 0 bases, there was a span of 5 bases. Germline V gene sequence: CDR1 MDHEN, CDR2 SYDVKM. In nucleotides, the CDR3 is TGTGCCAGCAGAGAGGTGAACACTGAAGCTTTCTTT. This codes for CASREVNTEAFF.

CDR3 sequence: CASSLGQGANTGELFF. The CDR3 DNA follows: TGTGCCAGCAGCTTAGGGCAGGGGGCGAACACCGGGGAGCTGTTTTTT. This sequence joins TRBV11-3 and TRBJ2-2, with 7 bases fitting TRBD1. The V segment lost 1 base and the J segment 0 bases; nucleotides outside the gene matches: 2. The CDR3 has 16 residues. The germline gives CDR1 SGHNT, CDR2 YENEEA.

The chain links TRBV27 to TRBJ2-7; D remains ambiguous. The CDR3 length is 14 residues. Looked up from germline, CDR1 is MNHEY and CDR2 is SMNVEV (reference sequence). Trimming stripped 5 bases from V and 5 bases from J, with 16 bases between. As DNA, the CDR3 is TGTGCCAGCAGTGAGGCAGTTCACGCGGACGAGCAGTACTTC. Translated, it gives CASSEAVHADEQYF.

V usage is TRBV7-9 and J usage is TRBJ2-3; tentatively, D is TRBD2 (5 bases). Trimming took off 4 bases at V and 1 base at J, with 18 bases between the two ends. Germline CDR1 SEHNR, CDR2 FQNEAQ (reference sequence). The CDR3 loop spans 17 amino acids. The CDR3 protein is CASSSRRLRIGTDTQYF. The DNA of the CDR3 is TGTGCCAGCAGCTCACGAAGACTACGAATAGGCACAGATACGCAGTATTTT.

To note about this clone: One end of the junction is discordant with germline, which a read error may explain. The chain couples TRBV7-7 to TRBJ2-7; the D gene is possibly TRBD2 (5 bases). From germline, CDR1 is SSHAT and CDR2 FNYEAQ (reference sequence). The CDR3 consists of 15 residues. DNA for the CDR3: TGTGCTAGCAGCTTAGCGATCGGTAGTACCTACGAGCAGTACTTC. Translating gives CASSLAIGSTYEQYF. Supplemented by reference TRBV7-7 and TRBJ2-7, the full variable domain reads GAGVSQSPRYKVTKRGQDVTLRCDPISSHATLYWYQQALGQGPEFLTYFNYEAQPDKSGLPSDRFSAERPEGSISTLTIQRTEQRDSAMYRCASSLAIGSTYEQYFGPGTRLTVT.

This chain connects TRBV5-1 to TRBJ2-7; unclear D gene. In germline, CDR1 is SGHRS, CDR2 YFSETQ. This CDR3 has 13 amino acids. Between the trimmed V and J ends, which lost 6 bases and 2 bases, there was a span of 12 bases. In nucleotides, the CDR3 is TGCGCCAGCACCCCCGGTGGTACCTACGAGCAGTACTTC. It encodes CASTPGGTYEQYF.

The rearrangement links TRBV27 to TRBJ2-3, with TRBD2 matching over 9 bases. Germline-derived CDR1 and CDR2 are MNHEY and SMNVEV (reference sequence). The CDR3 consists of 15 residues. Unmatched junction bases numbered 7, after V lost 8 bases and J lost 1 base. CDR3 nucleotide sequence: TGTGCCAGCGGTCATCCTAGCGGGGGCACAGATACGCAGTATTTT. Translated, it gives CASGHPSGGTDTQYF.

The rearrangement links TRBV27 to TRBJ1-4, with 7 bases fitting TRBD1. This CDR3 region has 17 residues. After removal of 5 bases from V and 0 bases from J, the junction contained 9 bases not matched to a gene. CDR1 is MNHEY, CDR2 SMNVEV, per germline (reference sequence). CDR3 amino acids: CASSPRTGLTTNEKLFF. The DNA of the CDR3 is TGTGCCAGCAGTCCGAGGACAGGACTCACAACTAATGAAAAACTGTTTTTT.

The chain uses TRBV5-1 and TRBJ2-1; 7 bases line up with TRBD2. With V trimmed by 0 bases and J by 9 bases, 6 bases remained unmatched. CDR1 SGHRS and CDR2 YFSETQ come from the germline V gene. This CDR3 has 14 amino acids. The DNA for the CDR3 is TGCGCCAGCAGCTTGGAACTAGCGTTGGGTGAGCAGTTCTTC. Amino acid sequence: CASSLELALGEQFF.

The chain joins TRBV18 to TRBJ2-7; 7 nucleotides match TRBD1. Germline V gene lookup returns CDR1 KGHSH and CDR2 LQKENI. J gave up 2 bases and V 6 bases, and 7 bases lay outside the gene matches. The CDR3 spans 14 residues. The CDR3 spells CASSHRDSAYEQYF. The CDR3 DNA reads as TGTGCCAGCTCTCATCGGGACAGCGCCTACGAGCAGTACTTC. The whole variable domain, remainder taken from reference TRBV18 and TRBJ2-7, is NAGVMQNPRHLVRRRGQEARLRCSPMKGHSHVYWYRQLPEEGLKFMVYLQKENIIDESGMPKERFSAEFPKEGPSILRIQQVVRGDSAAYFCASSHRDSAYEQYFGPGTRLTVT.

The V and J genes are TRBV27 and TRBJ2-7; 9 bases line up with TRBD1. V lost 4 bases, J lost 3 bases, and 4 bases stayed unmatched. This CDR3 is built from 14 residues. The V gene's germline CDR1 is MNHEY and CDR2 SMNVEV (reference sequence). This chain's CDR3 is CASSSRDRVYEQYF. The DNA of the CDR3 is TGTGCCAGCAGTTCCCGGGACAGGGTCTACGAGCAGTACTTC.

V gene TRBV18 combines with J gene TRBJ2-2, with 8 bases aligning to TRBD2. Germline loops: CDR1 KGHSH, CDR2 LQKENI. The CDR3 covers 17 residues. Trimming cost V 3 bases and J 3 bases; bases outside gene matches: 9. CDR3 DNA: TGTGCCAGCTCACCTTCGTTTCTAGCGGGCCACACCGGGGAGCTGTTTTTT. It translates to CASSPSFLAGHTGELFF.

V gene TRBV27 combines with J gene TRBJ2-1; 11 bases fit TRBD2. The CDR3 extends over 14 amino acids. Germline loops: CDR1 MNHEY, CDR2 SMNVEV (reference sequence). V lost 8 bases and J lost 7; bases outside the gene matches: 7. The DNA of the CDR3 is TGTGCCAGCTACGGACTAGCGGGCGCTAATGAGCAGTTCTTC. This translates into CASYGLAGANEQFF.

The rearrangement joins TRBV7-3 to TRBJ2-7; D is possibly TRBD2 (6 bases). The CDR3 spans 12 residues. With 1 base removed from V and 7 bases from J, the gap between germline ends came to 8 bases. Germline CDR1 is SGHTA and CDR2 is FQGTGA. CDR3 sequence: CASSLSGGEQYF. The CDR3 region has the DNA TGTGCCAGCAGCTTAAGTGGGGGGGAGCAGTACTTC. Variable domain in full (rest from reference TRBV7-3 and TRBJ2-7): GAGVSQTPSNKVTEKGKYVELRCDPISGHTALYWYRQSLGQGPEFLIYFQGTGAADDSGLPNDRFFAVRPEGSVSTLKIQRTERGDSAVYLCASSLSGGEQYFGPGTRLTVT.

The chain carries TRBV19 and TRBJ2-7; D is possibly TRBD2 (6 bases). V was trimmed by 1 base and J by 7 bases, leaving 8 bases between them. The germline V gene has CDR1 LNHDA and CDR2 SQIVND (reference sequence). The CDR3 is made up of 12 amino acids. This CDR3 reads CASSIGTTEQYF. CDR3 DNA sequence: TGTGCCAGTAGTATAGGGACTACTGAGCAGTACTTC. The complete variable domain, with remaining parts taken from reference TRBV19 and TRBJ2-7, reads DGGITQSPKYLFRKEGQNVTLSCEQNLNHDAMYWYRQDPGQGLRLIYYSQIVNDFQKGDIAEGYSVSREKKESFPLTVTSAQKNPTAFYLCASSIGTTEQYFGPGTRLTVT.

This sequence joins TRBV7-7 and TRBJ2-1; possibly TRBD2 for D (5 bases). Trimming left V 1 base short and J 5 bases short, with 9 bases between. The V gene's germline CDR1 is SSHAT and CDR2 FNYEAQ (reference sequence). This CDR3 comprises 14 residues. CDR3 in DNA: TGTGCCAGCAGCTTAGTTTTCGGGAACAATGAGCAGTTCTTC. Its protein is CASSLVFGNNEQFF.

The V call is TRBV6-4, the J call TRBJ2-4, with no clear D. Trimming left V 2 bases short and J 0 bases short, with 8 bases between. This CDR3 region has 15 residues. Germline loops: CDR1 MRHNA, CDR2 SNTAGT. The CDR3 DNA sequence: TGTGCCAGCAGTGACACGTTACAAGCCAAAAACATTCAGTACTTC. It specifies CASSDTLQAKNIQYF.

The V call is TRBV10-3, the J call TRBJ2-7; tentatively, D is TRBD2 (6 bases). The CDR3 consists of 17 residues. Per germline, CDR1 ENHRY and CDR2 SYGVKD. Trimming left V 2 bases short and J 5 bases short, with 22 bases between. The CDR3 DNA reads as TGTGCCATCAGTGAGCGCGGGTTCCGCCGGGAGATGAACGAGCAGTACTTC. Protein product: CAISERGFRREMNEQYF.